This T cell receptor (beta chain) emerged from a study of shared clonotypes between healthy human individuals. Study details: Each donor's CD8 memory used one plate, CD8 naive two, each CD4 subset three. General observations from the study: Having only a few donors restricted how much genetic and exposure-history diversity was captured. Memory subsets had estimated richness that was generally smaller than that of naive subsets.

Germline CDR1 reads MDHEN; CDR2 reads SYDVKM. Trimming at V came to 3 bases and at J to 4 bases, leaving 8 bases not matched to a gene. The CDR3 is 15 residues long. This table comes from immunoSEQ multiplex PCR, and its TCRdb copy is limited to in-frame clones, with some not included. Among 2 million to 2.5 million clones listed, 85% to 95% were seen once. Note on this clone: The antigen is unknown.

The TCR sequence derives from a man younger than 35 in good health. Some clones in this sample may be carry-over from other donors' samples. Sequences were obtained from naive CD4+ T cells from PBMCs. Sample subset: CD45RA+ positively selected. J is TRBJ2-7 and V is TRBV28; 8 nucleotides line up with TRBD1. CDR3 DNA sequence: TGTGCCAGCAGTTTCAGGCCAGGGGGCAGGTACGAGCAGTACTTC. It encodes CASSFRPGGRYEQYF. Supplemented by reference TRBV28 and TRBJ2-7, the full variable domain reads DVKVTQSSRYLVKRTGEKVFLECVQDMDHENMFWYRQDPGLGLRLIYFSYDVKMKEKGDIPEGYSVSREKKERFSLILESASTNQTSMYLCASSFRPGGRYEQYFGPGTRLTVT.